The next 14 T cell receptor beta chains were all read from a single sample in a study of neoadjuvant anti-PD-1 for oral cavity cancer. Assay used: immunoSEQ multiplex PCR; TCRdb lists only in-frame clones, some missing. The table has about 14,000 clones, less than 85% seen once. The starting material was PBMCs, obtained before nivolumab (anti-PD-1) treatment. All receptors derive from a person between 40 and 79 years old with oral cavity squamous cell carcinoma.

This clone showed up just once. The chain recombines TRBV30 with TRBJ1-1; a weak D match, TRBD1 (5 bases). V lost 2 bases to trimming and J lost 6 bases, with 13 bases between them. This CDR3 region has 13 residues. The germline V gene encodes CDR1 GTSNPN and CDR2 SVGIG (reference sequence). In DNA form, the CDR3 reads TGTGCCTGGAGTCCCTCAGGGTTCGCTGAAGCTTTCTTT. Amino acid sequence: CAWSPSGFAEAFF.

The CDR3 DNA is TGTGCCAGTAGAACGGATCACTATGGCTACACCTTC. Translating gives CASRTDHYGYTF. V and J are TRBV19 and TRBJ1-2; D is undetermined. Germline CDR1 reads LNHDA; CDR2 reads SQIVND (reference sequence). The ends were cut back, 6 bases at V and 3 bases at J, with 8 bases in the middle. The CDR3 covers 12 residues.

The rearrangement links TRBV6-5 to TRBJ2-2, with 8 bases fitting TRBD2. The germline V gene has CDR1 MNHEY and CDR2 SVGAGI. V lost 2 bases and J lost 4; bases outside the gene matches: 6. CDR3 length: 16 residues. CDR3: CASSYRSGSGTGELFF. The DNA for the CDR3 is TGTGCCAGCAGTTACAGAAGCGGGAGCGGCACCGGGGAGCTGTTTTTT.

V is TRBV6-1 and J is TRBJ1-3; D perhaps matches TRBD1 (6 bases). V lost 4 bases to trimming and J lost 0 bases, with 16 bases between them. The CDR3 spans 17 residues. The germline V gene encodes CDR1 MNHNS and CDR2 SASEGT. The CDR3 is CASSVVDSGASGNTIYF. CDR3 coding DNA: TGTGCCAGCAGTGTTGTGGATTCGGGGGCCTCTGGAAACACCATATATTTT.

The V and J genes are TRBV4-2 and TRBJ2-2, with 7 bases that match TRBD2. This CDR3 has 15 residues. Germline values: CDR1 LGHNA, CDR2 YNFKEQ. J gave up 3 bases and V 4 bases, and 5 bases lay outside the gene matches. CDR3 sequence: CASSPRGVDTGELFF. In DNA form, the CDR3 reads TGTGCCAGCAGCCCTCGGGGGGTGGACACCGGGGAGCTGTTTTTT.

The sample holds a few counts of this clone. This chain uses TRBV25-1 with TRBJ1-4; 11 bases are shared with TRBD1. The CDR3 contains 15 residues. Looked up from germline, CDR1 is MGHDK and CDR2 is SYGVNS. The junction had 7 bases not matched to a gene; V was cut back by 5 bases and J by 8 bases. CDR3 nucleotides: TGTGCCAGCAGTTGGGGAGGGACAGGGGGAGAAAAACTGTTTTTT. It specifies CASSWGGTGGEKLFF.

Only a few counts were recorded for this clone. The gene calls are TRBV19 and TRBJ1-6, with D maybe TRBD1 (6 bases). The germline CDR1 and CDR2 sequences are LNHDA and SQIVND (reference sequence). The CDR3 totals 15 residues. V lost 4 bases to trimming and J lost 5 bases, with 12 bases between them. The CDR3 here is CASSNGGLNNSPLHF. The CDR3 DNA is TGTGCCAGTAGTAACGGGGGCTTAAATAATTCACCCCTCCACTTT. Full variable domain (remainder filled in from reference TRBV19 and TRBJ1-6): DGGITQSPKYLFRKEGQNVTLSCEQNLNHDAMYWYRQDPGQGLRLIYYSQIVNDFQKGDIAEGYSVSREKKESFPLTVTSAQKNPTAFYLCASSNGGLNNSPLHFGNGTRLTVT.

The chain couples TRBV11-1 to TRBJ2-7; TRBD2 agrees at 14 bases. Losses at the gene ends were 9 bases for V and 6 bases for J; bases not matched to a gene: 4. This CDR3 comprises 13 residues. Per germline, CDR1 SGHAT and CDR2 FQDESV (reference sequence). The CDR3 sequence: CASRTSGGSEQYF. As DNA, the CDR3 is TGTGCCAGTAGGACTAGCGGGGGGTCCGAGCAGTACTTC.

The chain combines TRBV18 with TRBJ2-1; D may match TRBD1 or TRBD2 (5 bases each). V was clipped by 3 bases and J by 8 bases, with 14 bases between them. From germline, CDR1 is KGHSH and CDR2 LQKENI. The CDR3 consists of 14 residues. As DNA, the CDR3 is TGTGCCAGCTCACCCAGGACTCGAGGGGATGAGCAGTTCTTC. Protein: CASSPRTRGDEQFF.

This clone was detected once. The J gene is TRBJ2-3, the V gene TRBV9; 9 bases map to TRBD2. This CDR3 spans 16 amino acids. J gave up 1 base and V 2 bases, and 5 bases lay outside the gene matches. Germline V CDR1 and CDR2: SGDLS, YYNGEE. CDR3 sequence (DNA): TGTGCCAGCAGCGTCTTAGCGGGGGTGGGCACAGATACGCAGTATTTT. Protein product: CASSVLAGVGTDTQYF.

This chain joins TRBV28 and TRBJ1-4; D gene unclear. The V end was cut by 6 bases, the J end by 0 bases, with 14 bases between. Germline-derived CDR1 and CDR2 are MDHEN and SYDVKM. CDR3 length equals 16 residues. CDR3 DNA: TGTGCCAGCAGGGCCCCGAGTGCCGCAACTAATGAAAAACTGTTTTTT. Its translation is CASRAPSAATNEKLFF.

This chain connects TRBV27 to TRBJ2-5; D may be TRBD1 (5 bases). The germline CDR1 and CDR2 sequences are MNHEY and SMNVEV (reference sequence). V gave up 2 bases and J gave up 2 bases, with 12 bases separating them. The CDR3 totals 15 residues. The CDR3 DNA is TGTGCCAGCAGTTTACACGGACATTTTCAAGAGACCCAGTACTTC. Translated: CASSLHGHFQETQYF.

This CDR3 reads CASRTEQIENTEAFF. The CDR3 region has the DNA TGTGCCAGCAGAACCGAACAGATAGAGAACACTGAAGCTTTCTTT. The V and J genes are TRBV6-1 and TRBJ1-1; D is undetermined. The CDR3 has 15 amino acids. CDR1 is MNHNS, CDR2 SASEGT, per germline. Deletions cut 6 bases from V and 1 base from J, with 15 bases between.

The gene calls are TRBV11-2 and TRBJ1-2; D unclear. The CDR3 length is 16 residues. V was pared by 1 base and J by 4 bases, with 16 bases between. The germline CDR1 and CDR2 sequences are SGHAT and FQNNGV. CDR3 in amino acids: CASSLVSGAAGYGYTF. Here the CDR3 DNA reads TGTGCCAGCAGCTTAGTATCCGGTGCGGCTGGCTATGGCTACACCTTC.